Listed here are 3 T cell receptor beta chains from one sample, sequenced in a study of identical twins. Via MiXCR, TCRdb re-called the 5' RACE reads, giving one row per CDR3 protein. This sample yields a few hundred thousand distinct CDR3 sequences, of which under 9% are seen a single time; 2% to 2.5% belongs to the top ten. This same sample was also taken into another study, of yellow fever vaccine responses in identical twins.

Sequenced sample: memory (CD45RO+) T cells sorted from blood. These receptors all stem from a woman in her late teens or twenties in good health.

This clonotype was observed many times. This sequence joins TRBV5-5 and TRBJ1-1, with 7 positions matching TRBD1. Losses at the gene ends were 4 bases for V and 0 bases for J; bases not matched to a gene: 6. Germline assignment: CDR1 SGHKS and CDR2 YYEKEE (reference sequence). This CDR3 contains 15 residues. CDR3 nucleotides: TGTGCCAGCAGCGCACCCGGGACAGTGAACACTGAAGCTTTCTTT. It encodes CASSAPGTVNTEAFF.

In this sample, this clonotype turned up many times. This chain links TRBV20-1 with TRBJ1-5, with D perhaps matching TRBD1 (6 bases). Trimming left V 1 base short and J 2 bases short, with 9 bases between. The CDR3 spans 14 residues. The V gene's germline CDR1 is DFQATT and CDR2 SNEGSKA (reference sequence). CDR3 loop: CSARAPGGNQPQHF. Here the CDR3 DNA reads TGCAGTGCTAGAGCCCCAGGGGGCAATCAGCCCCAGCATTTT.

This clonotype was observed a handful of times. This chain joins TRBV19 and TRBJ2-5; D gene uncertain. V dropped 7 bases and J dropped 4 bases, with 16 bases sitting between them. Germline CDR1 reads LNHDA; CDR2 reads SQIVND (reference sequence). This CDR3 has 14 amino acids. The CDR3 DNA follows: TGTGCCAGTAAACCGGACCACCTCCGAGAGACCCAGTACTTC. Translation gives CASKPDHLRETQYF.